One T cell receptor (beta chain) is described in this entry. This sample was included in a study of cytomegalovirus exposure and HLA in healthy donors. Repertoires were generated with immunoSEQ multiplex PCR, while TCRdb's copy carries only in-frame clones and drops some. This sample has around 400,000 clones, with 86% found just once. This sequence was found in a woman younger than 30 in good health and CMV-seronegative. Sequencing was carried out using PBMCs.

The CDR3, as DNA: TGTGCCAGCAGCCCCGGGACTAGGGGGACCCAGTACTTC. This translates into CASSPGTRGTQYF. The chain is built from TRBV5-6 and TRBJ2-5, with 8 bases fitting TRBD2. With V trimmed by 4 bases and J by 7 bases, 6 bases remained unmatched. This CDR3 spans 13 amino acids. The germline V gene encodes CDR1 SGHDT and CDR2 YYEEEE.